This record covers a single T cell receptor (beta chain). The antigen is unknown. The sample is drawn from a study of blood T cells in healthy people across ages. Findings and caveats of the study: With unsorted PBMCs, a conclusive comparison of naive versus antigen-experienced cells was not possible. Changes seen in expanded clonotypes were possibly confounded by donor CMV status left unknown. Diversity figures derived from one million T cells were judged to underestimate the true value.

Alongside a J-beta primer mix, a sample-barcoded 5' primer served in a second PCR lasting roughly 7 to 11 cycles. Via MiXCR, TCRdb re-called the 5' RACE reads, giving one row per CDR3 protein. The table includes over 1,200,000 distinct CDR3 sequences, almost 60% detected once. Total RNA amounts of at least 6 micrograms were extracted per sample. The receptor comes from a man aged 18 to 30 in good health. Source material: blood.

The CDR3 reads CSADLGREKDEQFF. The CDR3 DNA follows: TGCAGTGCTGATCTGGGGCGGGAAAAGGATGAGCAGTTCTTC. The chain combines TRBV20-1 with TRBJ2-1; D is perhaps TRBD2 (6 bases). The CDR3 has 14 amino acids. Germline V gene sequence: CDR1 DFQATT, CDR2 SNEGSKA (reference sequence). The ends were cut back, 5 bases at V and 8 bases at J, with 19 bases in the middle.